This section outlines one T cell receptor beta chain sequence together with its context. Its antigen is unknown. TCRdb's table, derived via immunoSEQ multiplex PCR, lists solely in-frame clones and lacks some. The profile covers roughly 310,000 clones, with over 75% appearing a single time and roughly 0.88% taken by the ten largest. The sample is drawn from a study of cytomegalovirus exposure and HLA in healthy donors. As for the study in general: Later, an analysis reported that the 130 or so validation repertoires had used the same platform as the 550 to 750 first-cohort repertoires. Findings and caveats of the study: A list of approximately 160 TCR beta chains associated with cytomegalovirus was given.

The study drew the donors from its roughly 120-subject validation cohort, separate from the approximately 670-subject first cohort. The CDR3 runs 16 residues. The V and J ends lost 0 bases and 4 bases, in that order; junction bases with no gene match: 9. The germline gives CDR1 SGDLS, CDR2 YYNGEE. V and J are TRBV9 and TRBJ2-5; 7 bases match TRBD1. The specimen sequenced was PBMCs. The sequence came from a man aged 30 to 45 in good health and CMV-seronegative. CDR3 region: CASSVDGQASAETQYF. CDR3 DNA: TGTGCCAGCAGCGTAGACGGACAGGCCTCAGCAGAGACCCAGTACTTC. Full variable domain (missing parts from reference TRBV9 and TRBJ2-5): DSGVTQTPKHLITATGQRVTLRCSPRSGDLSVYWYQQSLDQGLQFLIQYYNGEERAKGNILERFSAQQFPDLHSELNLSSLELGDSALYFCASSVDGQASAETQYFGPGTRLLVL.